This T cell receptor beta chain was documented in a study of shared clonotypes between healthy human individuals. The sample holds one count of this clone. Clones were sequenced by immunoSEQ multiplex PCR, and TCRdb holds only the in-frame ones, with some missing. The table shows about 600,000 clones, with around 78% occurring only once. Trimming removed 1 base at V and 0 bases at J, with 11 bases between. This CDR3 is 16 amino acids long. The V gene's germline CDR1 is SGHRS and CDR2 YFSETQ. This receptor was identified in a woman aged 40 to 50 in good health. Some clones in this sample may be carry-over from other donors' samples. The specimen was PBMCs. This chain joins TRBV5-1 and TRBJ2-1, with D hard to call. The CDR3 sequence is CASSLRTGISYNEQFF. CDR3 nucleotides: TGCGCCAGCAGCTTGCGGACCGGAATCTCCTACAATGAGCAGTTCTTC.